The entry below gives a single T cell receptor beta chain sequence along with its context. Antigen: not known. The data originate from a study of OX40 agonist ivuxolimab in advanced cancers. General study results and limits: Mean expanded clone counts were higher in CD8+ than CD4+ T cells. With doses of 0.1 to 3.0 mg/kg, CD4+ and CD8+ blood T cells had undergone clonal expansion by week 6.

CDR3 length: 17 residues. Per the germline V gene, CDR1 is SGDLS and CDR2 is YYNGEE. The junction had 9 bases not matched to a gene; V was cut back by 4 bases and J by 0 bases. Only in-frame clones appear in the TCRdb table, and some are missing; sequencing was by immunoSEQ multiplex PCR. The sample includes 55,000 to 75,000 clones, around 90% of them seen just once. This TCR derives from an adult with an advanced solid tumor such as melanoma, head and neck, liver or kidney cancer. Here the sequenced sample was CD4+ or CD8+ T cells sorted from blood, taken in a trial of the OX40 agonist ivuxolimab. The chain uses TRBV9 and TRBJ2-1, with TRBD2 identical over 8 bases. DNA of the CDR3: TGTGCCAGCAGCCCAACCCTAAGCGGGAGCTCCTACAATGAGCAGTTCTTC. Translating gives CASSPTLSGSSYNEQFF.